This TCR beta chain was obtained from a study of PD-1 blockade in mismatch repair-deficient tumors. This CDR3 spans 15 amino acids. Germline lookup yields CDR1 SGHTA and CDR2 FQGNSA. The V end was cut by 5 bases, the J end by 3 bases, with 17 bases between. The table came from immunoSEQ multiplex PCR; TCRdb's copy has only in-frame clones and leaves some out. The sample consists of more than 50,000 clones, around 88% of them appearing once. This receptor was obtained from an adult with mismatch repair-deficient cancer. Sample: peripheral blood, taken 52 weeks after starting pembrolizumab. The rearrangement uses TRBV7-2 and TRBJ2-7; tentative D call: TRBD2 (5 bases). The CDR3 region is CASSRTLAMGYEQYF. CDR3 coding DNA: TGTGCCAGCAGCCGGACCCTAGCCATGGGCTACGAGCAGTACTTC.